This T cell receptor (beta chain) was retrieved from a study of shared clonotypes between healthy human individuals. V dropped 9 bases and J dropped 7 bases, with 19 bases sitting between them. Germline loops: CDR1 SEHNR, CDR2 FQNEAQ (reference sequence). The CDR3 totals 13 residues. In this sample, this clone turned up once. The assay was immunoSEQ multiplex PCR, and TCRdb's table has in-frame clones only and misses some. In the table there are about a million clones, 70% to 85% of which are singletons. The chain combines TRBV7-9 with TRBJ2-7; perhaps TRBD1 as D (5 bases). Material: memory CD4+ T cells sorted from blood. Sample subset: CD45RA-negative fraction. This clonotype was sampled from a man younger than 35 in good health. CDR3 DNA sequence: TGTGCCAGTGGCCGCGGTGGGGCCGGTGAGCAGTACTTC. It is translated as CASGRGGAGEQYF.